This paragraph reports one T cell receptor beta chain. This clonotype came up many times. There is no known antigen for this receptor. There are no base qualities to consult, and no much larger clone falls within one base. The data derive from a study of T cell repertoires in cytomegalovirus infection (dated by TCRdb to between 2019 and 2020). With respect to the entire study: The HLA type of each donor mattered for the analysis, because public TCR beta signatures pointed to carriage of CMV infection along with the matching HLA type.

Reads for this sample came from an Illumina HiSeq 1500. TCRdb reprocessed the public reads (quality trimming at Q25 with fastp, clone calling with MiXCR) and kept in-frame beta chains. Rows are combined by CDR3 protein, so each entry shows the most common genes and DNA. Within this sample are a few hundred thousand distinct CDR3 sequences, with approximately 14% of them counted one time only. The top ten hold around 8.8% of the sample. Taken from the germline V gene, the CDR1 and CDR2 loops are SGHVS and FNYEAQ. Taken from cysteine to phenylalanine, the CDR3 has 17 residues. Just the 51-base CDR3 DNA is kept, in frame starting at base 1. Trimming takes 0 bases from V and 0 bases from J, and the germline ends sit 12 bases apart. The paper's findings and limits, for the study overall: In both this cohort and an independent cohort of some 350 donors, the cumulative frequency of public TCR beta family members distinguished carriers of CMV infection plus the relevant HLA type. In the ex vivo response, HLA-C-restricted CMV-specific TCR beta clonotypes were dominant, and in two of eight donors the single most frequent clonotype came from this HLA-C-restricted group.

The clonotype was recovered from a human donor in good health (CMV status not recorded). Some clones in this sample may be carry-over from other donors' samples. Specimen: PBMCs. The chain uses TRBV7-6 and TRBJ2-4, and the D gene may be TRBD2, 5 bases matching. The DNA sequence reads TGTGCCAGCAGCTTAGCTCCATGGGCGGGAGCCAAAAACATTCAGTACTTC. This yields the protein CASSLAPWAGAKNIQYF. When the CDR3 is completed using the reference TRBV7-6 and TRBJ2-4 genes on either side, the full variable domain is GAGVSQSPRYKVTKRGQDVALRCDPISGHVSLYWYRQALGQGPEFLTYFNYEAQQDKSGLPNDRFSAERPEGSISTLTIQRTEQRDSAMYRCASSLAPWAGAKNIQYFGAGTRLSVL.